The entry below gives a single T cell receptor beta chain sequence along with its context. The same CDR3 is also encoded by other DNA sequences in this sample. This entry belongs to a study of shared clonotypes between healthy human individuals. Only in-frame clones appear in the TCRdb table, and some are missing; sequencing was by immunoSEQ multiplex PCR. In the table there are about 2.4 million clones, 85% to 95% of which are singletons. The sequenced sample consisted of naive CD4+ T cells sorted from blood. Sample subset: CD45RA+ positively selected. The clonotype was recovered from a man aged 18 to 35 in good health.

CDR3 loop: CASSVEGSSYNEQFF. The CDR3 DNA reads as TGTGCCAGCAGTGTAGAGGGGAGCTCCTACAATGAGCAGTTCTTC. The chain recombines TRBV6-1 with TRBJ2-1; TRBD1 or TRBD2 may be the D gene (5 bases each). The V end lost 4 bases, the J end lost 0 bases, and 10 bases lay between the germline ends. CDR3 length: 15 residues. Germline V CDR1 and CDR2: MNHNS, SASEGT.